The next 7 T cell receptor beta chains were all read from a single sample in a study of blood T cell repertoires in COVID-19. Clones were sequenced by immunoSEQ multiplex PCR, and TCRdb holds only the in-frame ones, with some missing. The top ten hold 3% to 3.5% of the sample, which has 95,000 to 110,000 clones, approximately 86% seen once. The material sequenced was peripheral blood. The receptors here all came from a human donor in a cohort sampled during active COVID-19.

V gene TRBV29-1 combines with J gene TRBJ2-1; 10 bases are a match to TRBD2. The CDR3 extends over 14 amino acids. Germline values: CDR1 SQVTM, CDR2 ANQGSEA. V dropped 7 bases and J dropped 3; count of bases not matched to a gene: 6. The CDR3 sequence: CSGQRLAGYNEQFF. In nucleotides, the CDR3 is TGCAGCGGACAAAGACTAGCGGGCTACAATGAGCAGTTCTTC.

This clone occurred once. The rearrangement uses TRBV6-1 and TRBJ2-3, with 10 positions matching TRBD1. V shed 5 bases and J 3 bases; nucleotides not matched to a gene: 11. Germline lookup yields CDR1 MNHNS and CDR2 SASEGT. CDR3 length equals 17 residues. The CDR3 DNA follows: TGTGCCAGCAGTAAAGGGACAGGGGCGCGTGTGACAGATACGCAGTATTTT. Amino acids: CASSKGTGARVTDTQYF.

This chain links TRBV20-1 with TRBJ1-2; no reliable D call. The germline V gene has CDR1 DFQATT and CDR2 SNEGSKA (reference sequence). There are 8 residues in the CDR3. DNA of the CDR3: TGCAGCCCCCGGGGCTACACCTTC. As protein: CSPRGYTF.

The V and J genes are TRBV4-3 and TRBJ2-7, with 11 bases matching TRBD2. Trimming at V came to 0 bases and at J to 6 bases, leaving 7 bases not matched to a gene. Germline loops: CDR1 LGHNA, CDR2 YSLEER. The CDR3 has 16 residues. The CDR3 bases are TGCGCCAGCAGCCAAGAGTTAGCGGGAGGGCTGGGCGAGCAGTACTTC. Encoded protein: CASSQELAGGLGEQYF.

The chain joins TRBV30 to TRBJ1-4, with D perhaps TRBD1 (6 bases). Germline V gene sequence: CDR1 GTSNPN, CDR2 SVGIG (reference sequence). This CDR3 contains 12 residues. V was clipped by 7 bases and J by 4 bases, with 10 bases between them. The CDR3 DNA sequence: TGTGCCTCGGCGGACAGTAATGAAAAACTGTTTTTT. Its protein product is CASADSNEKLFF.

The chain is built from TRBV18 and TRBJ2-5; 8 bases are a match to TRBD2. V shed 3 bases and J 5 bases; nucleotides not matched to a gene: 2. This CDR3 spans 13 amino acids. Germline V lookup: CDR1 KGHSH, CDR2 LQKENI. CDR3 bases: TGTGCCAGCTCACCGGGACTAGAGGAGACCCAGTACTTC. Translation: CASSPGLEETQYF. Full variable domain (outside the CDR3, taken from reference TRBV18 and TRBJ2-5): NAGVMQNPRHLVRRRGQEARLRCSPMKGHSHVYWYRQLPEEGLKFMVYLQKENIIDESGMPKERFSAEFPKEGPSILRIQQVVRGDSAAYFCASSPGLEETQYFGPGTRLLVL.

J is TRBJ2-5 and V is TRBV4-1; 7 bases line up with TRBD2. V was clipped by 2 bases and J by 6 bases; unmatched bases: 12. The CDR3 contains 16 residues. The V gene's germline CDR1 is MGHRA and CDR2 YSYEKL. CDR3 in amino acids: CASSQSSVASGKTQYF. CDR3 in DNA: TGCGCCAGCAGCCAAAGTTCGGTGGCTAGCGGTAAGACCCAGTACTTC.